This T cell receptor (beta chain) was retrieved from a study of T cells in localized non-small cell lung cancer. Points from the study as a whole: Uninvolved adjacent lung showed peak T cell clonality, exceeding tumor.

Libraries were prepared by immunoSEQ multiplex PCR; TCRdb keeps only in-frame clonotypes and omits some of them. Seen here are tens of thousands of clones, over 80% observed once, and the top ten hold about 20%. Notes on this clone: Its specificity is not known.

The V end was cut by 1 base, the J end by 4 bases, with 10 bases between. The germline V gene encodes CDR1 LGHNA and CDR2 YSLEER. The CDR3 is 14 residues long. The chain uses TRBV4-3 and TRBJ2-5; D is undetermined. Sequences were derived from peripheral blood, sampled before any cancer treatment. This TCR derives from a female donor over 55 with stage II squamous cell lung carcinoma. CDR3 coding DNA: TGCGCCAGCAGCCAAGCCCTTCGTGTAGAGACCCAGTACTTC. Its protein is CASSQALRVETQYF.